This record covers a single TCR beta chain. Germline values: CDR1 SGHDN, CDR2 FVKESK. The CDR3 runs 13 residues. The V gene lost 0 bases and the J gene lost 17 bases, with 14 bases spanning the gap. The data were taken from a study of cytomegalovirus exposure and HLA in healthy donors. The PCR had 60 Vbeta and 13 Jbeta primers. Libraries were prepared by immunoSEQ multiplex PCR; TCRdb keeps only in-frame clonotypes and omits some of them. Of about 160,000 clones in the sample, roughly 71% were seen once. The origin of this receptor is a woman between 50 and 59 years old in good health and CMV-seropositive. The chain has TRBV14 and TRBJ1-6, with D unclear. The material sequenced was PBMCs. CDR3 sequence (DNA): TGTGCCAGCAGCCAAGAAGCCCGTTTCGAAATCCACTTT. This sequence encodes CASSQEARFEIHF.